This T cell receptor beta chain appears in the sequencing data of a study of blood T cell repertoires in COVID-19. Study overall: Italy, Spain and the United States were the sources of the convalescent and acute COVID-19 samples.

Germline CDR1 and CDR2: SGHTA and FQGTGA. J was trimmed by 5 bases and V by 3 bases; bases with no gene match: 3. The CDR3 runs to 14 residues. Individuals drawn from around 24 US areas were about 18 to 89 years old. Of note for this clone: The sample holds other DNA sequences that translate to the same CDR3.

Per the study methods: It was from reference gene primer amplification that nucleated cell counts were estimated. The data were produced by immunoSEQ multiplex PCR, yet TCRdb's version contains in-frame clones alone and is incomplete. The V and J calls and the clone size are those of that table, but D and trimming were determined from the DNA. This table holds some 340,000 clones, over 90% found once. The chain uses TRBV7-3 and TRBJ1-1, with 10 bases matching TRBD1. The sequenced sample was PBMCs or T cells enriched from blood (not recorded which). The receptor's source is a woman between 25 and 40 years old who had been exposed to COVID-19. The DNA of the CDR3 is TGTGCCAGCAGCTTGACAGGGGGCCGAACTGAAGCTTTCTTT. Its protein product is CASSLTGGRTEAFF. The whole variable domain, remainder taken from reference TRBV7-3 and TRBJ1-1, is GAGVSQTPSNKVTEKGKYVELRCDPISGHTALYWYRQSLGQGPEFLIYFQGTGAADDSGLPNDRFFAVRPEGSVSTLKIQRTERGDSAVYLCASSLTGGRTEAFFGQGTRLTVV.